Sequencing of this TCR beta chain was carried out in a study of OX40 agonist ivuxolimab in advanced cancers. Measured with immunoSEQ multiplex PCR; TCRdb has only the in-frame clones, and not every one. The sample holds around 60,000 clones, about 87% seen once. This clone was recorded a few times. CDR3 length: 14 amino acids. The junction had 11 bases not matched to a gene; V was cut back by 7 bases and J by 5 bases. Germline V CDR1 and CDR2: SQVTM, ANQGSEA. The specimen comprised CD4+ or CD8+ T cells sorted from blood, sampled in a trial of the OX40 agonist ivuxolimab. This clonotype was obtained from an adult with an advanced solid tumor such as melanoma, head and neck, liver or kidney cancer. V and J are TRBV29-1 and TRBJ2-5, with 9 bases fitting TRBD1. The CDR3 sequence: CSARQGGVRETQYF. The CDR3 DNA reads as TGCAGCGCTAGACAGGGGGGAGTAAGGGAGACCCAGTACTTC.